The next 24 T cell receptor beta chains were all read from a single sample in a study of T cell changes during pregnancy in multiple sclerosis. The method was immunoSEQ multiplex PCR; TCRdb's version includes in-frame clones alone and lacks a portion of them. Altogether around 33,000 clones are present, around 91% being singletons, with the ten largest covering just over 0.55%. The sample here was CD4+ T cells from peripheral blood mononuclear cells, taken in the third trimester of pregnancy. Receptor source: a female donor in good health, enrolled as a control in a pregnancy study.

The chain links TRBV11-2 to TRBJ1-1; D not resolved. This CDR3 has 13 amino acids. From germline, CDR1 is SGHAT and CDR2 FQNNGV. V lost 2 bases to trimming and J lost 4 bases, with 8 bases between them. CDR3 amino acids: CASSLKRFTEAFF. CDR3 bases: TGTGCCAGCAGCTTAAAGAGGTTCACTGAAGCTTTCTTT.

The chain employs TRBV19 and TRBJ1-5; D unresolved. Germline CDR1 reads LNHDA; CDR2 reads SQIVND (reference sequence). Trimming removed 3 bases at V and 2 bases at J, with 14 bases between. The CDR3 is made up of 16 amino acids. In nucleotides, the CDR3 is TGTGCCAGTAGTATTCCCCCCAGGAACGGCAATCAGCCCCAGCATTTT. Its protein is CASSIPPRNGNQPQHF.

The J gene is TRBJ2-7, the V gene TRBV7-2; a weak D match, TRBD2 (5 bases). V was shortened by 5 bases and J by 0 bases, with 17 bases between the two germline ends. CDR1 SGHTA and CDR2 FQGNSA come from the germline V gene. The CDR3 spans 16 residues. The CDR3 DNA sequence: TGTGCCAGCAGCCCCACTCTAGCACGGGCCTCCTACGAGCAGTACTTC. Translating it yields CASSPTLARASYEQYF.

The rearrangement uses TRBV10-3 and TRBJ1-5, with D hard to call. The CDR3 contains 14 residues. V was clipped by 2 bases and J by 9 bases, with 14 bases between them. CDR1 and CDR2 from the germline V gene are ENHRY and SYGVKD. CDR3 nucleotides: TGTGCCATCAGTGAGATCGGCGGAGTCGGGCCCCAGCATTTT. Encoded protein: CAISEIGGVGPQHF.

This chain joins TRBV7-2 and TRBJ2-1; D perhaps matches TRBD2 (5 bases). Trimming took off 5 bases at V and 6 bases at J, with 14 bases between the two ends. CDR1 and CDR2 from the germline V gene are SGHTA and FQGNSA. This CDR3 spans 14 amino acids. The DNA of the CDR3 is TGTGCCAGCAGCGTAGGACTCACGGGCAATGAGCAGTTCTTC. This translates into CASSVGLTGNEQFF.

This clone was detected only once. This chain connects TRBV19 to TRBJ1-2; D is ambiguous. V gave up 5 bases and J gave up 0 bases, with 7 bases separating them. Germline V gene data show CDR1 as LNHDA and CDR2 as SQIVND (reference sequence). The CDR3 is 13 amino acids. The CDR3 DNA reads as TGTGCCAGTAGTCCTTCAGCTAACTATGGCTACACCTTC. The encoded protein is CASSPSANYGYTF.

The rearrangement joins TRBV28 to TRBJ1-4; a weak D match, TRBD1 (5 bases). This CDR3 is built from 17 residues. Germline assignment: CDR1 MDHEN and CDR2 SYDVKM. V lost 5 bases to trimming and J lost 8 bases, with 24 bases between them. The CDR3 loop is CASSVGGLGAAYEKLFF. The CDR3 DNA sequence: TGTGCCAGCAGTGTGGGGGGGTTAGGGGCCGCGTACGAAAAACTGTTTTTT.

The CDR3 DNA reads as TGTGCCAGCTCACCAAAAGACAGGGGCCTAAAAAACGAGCAGTACTTC. Residues: CASSPKDRGLKNEQYF. This sequence joins TRBV18 and TRBJ2-7; 8 nucleotides line up with TRBD1. Germline assignment: CDR1 KGHSH and CDR2 LQKENI. V lost 2 bases to trimming and J lost 5 bases; unmatched junction nucleotides: 11. The CDR3 loop spans 16 amino acids. The entire variable domain, with the rest obtained from reference TRBV18 and TRBJ2-7, is as follows: NAGVMQNPRHLVRRRGQEARLRCSPMKGHSHVYWYRQLPEEGLKFMVYLQKENIIDESGMPKERFSAEFPKEGPSILRIQQVVRGDSAAYFCASSPKDRGLKNEQYFGPGTRLTVT.

V usage is TRBV27 and J usage is TRBJ2-5, with a weak D call TRBD2 (5 bases). The CDR3 has 14 amino acids. Trimming took off 2 bases at V and 5 bases at J, with 12 bases between the two ends. From germline, CDR1 is MNHEY and CDR2 SMNVEV (reference sequence). The CDR3 loop reads CASSLIRESETQYF. In DNA form, the CDR3 reads TGTGCCAGCAGTTTAATAAGGGAGTCGGAGACCCAGTACTTC.

The chain has TRBV6-1 and TRBJ1-1; 7 bases match TRBD1. V trimming: 3 bases; J trimming: 5 bases; junction bases outside the gene matches: 3. The germline V gene encodes CDR1 MNHNS and CDR2 SASEGT. This CDR3 contains 13 residues. DNA of the CDR3: TGTGCCAGCAGTGAGGAGGGGGCAACTGAAGCTTTCTTT. Its translation is CASSEEGATEAFF.

This clone has just a few counts. The chain combines TRBV15 with TRBJ1-3; D uncertain. V was clipped by 5 bases and J by 0 bases, with 11 bases between them. Germline loops: CDR1 LNHNV, CDR2 YYDKDF (reference sequence). This CDR3 has 15 amino acids. The chain's CDR3 is CATSDSGFSGNTIYF. CDR3 in DNA: TGTGCCACCAGCGATTCAGGTTTCTCTGGAAACACCATATATTTT.

This rearrangement joins TRBV7-2 to TRBJ1-5, with D tentatively TRBD1 (5 bases). The CDR3 runs to 14 residues. CDR1 and CDR2 (germline): SGHTA, FQGNSA. V lost 1 base to trimming and J lost 6 bases, with 10 bases between them. This chain's CDR3 is CASSLGGASQPQHF. The CDR3 DNA is TGTGCCAGCAGCTTAGGTGGGGCTTCTCAGCCCCAGCATTTT.

The chain is built from TRBV7-9 and TRBJ2-5, with 8 bases aligning to TRBD2. Germline assignment: CDR1 SEHNR and CDR2 FQNEAQ (reference sequence). Trimming removed 1 base from V and 2 bases from J; junction bases left unmatched: 0. The CDR3 has 14 residues. The CDR3 region is CASSLGGGQETQYF. CDR3 nucleotides: TGTGCCAGCAGCTTAGGCGGGGGGCAAGAGACCCAGTACTTC.

The V gene is TRBV6-6, the J gene TRBJ2-1; 11 nucleotides line up with TRBD2. The junction had 9 bases not matched to a gene; V was cut back by 6 bases and J by 8 bases. Germline loops: CDR1 MNHNY, CDR2 SVGAGI (reference sequence). The length of the CDR3 is 15 residues. The chain's CDR3 is CASSPVAGGPHEQFF. As DNA, the CDR3 is TGTGCCAGCAGCCCGGTAGCGGGAGGGCCCCATGAGCAGTTCTTC.

This CDR3 reads CASSLRTGSIGNTIYF. CDR3 coding DNA: TGCGCCAGCAGCCTCCGGACAGGGTCGATTGGAAACACCATATATTTT. The chain employs TRBV4-1 and TRBJ1-3; 8 bases agree with TRBD1. The V and J ends lost 4 bases and 3 bases, in that order; junction bases with no gene match: 8. The CDR3 contains 16 residues. Germline V gene lookup returns CDR1 MGHRA and CDR2 YSYEKL.

The rearrangement joins TRBV7-9 to TRBJ2-3; 7 bases line up with TRBD2. With 2 bases clipped from V and 1 base from J, the junction kept 9 bases outside the gene matches. Germline V lookup: CDR1 SEHNR, CDR2 FQNEAQ (reference sequence). CDR3 size: 17 residues. CDR3 region: CASSLRSGGGRTDTQYF. In DNA form, the CDR3 reads TGTGCCAGCAGCTTACGTAGTGGCGGGGGTCGCACAGATACGCAGTATTTT.

The rearrangement uses TRBV4-1 and TRBJ1-6, with a weak D call TRBD1 (6 bases). The length of the CDR3 is 18 residues. The V and J ends lost 2 bases and 0 bases respectively, with 14 bases between them. The germline V gene has CDR1 MGHRA and CDR2 YSYEKL. The CDR3 bases are TGCGCCAGCAGCCAACGGGACATCCAGAGCTCCTATAATTCACCCCTCCACTTT. Translation: CASSQRDIQSSYNSPLHF.

V is TRBV2 and J is TRBJ2-1, with 12 nucleotides matching TRBD1. Trimming cost V 3 bases and J 7 bases; bases outside gene matches: 4. The CDR3 sequence is 15 residues long. CDR1 SNHLY and CDR2 FYNNEI come from the germline V gene. CDR3 region: CASSEGQGATNEQFF. The CDR3 DNA is TGTGCCAGCAGTGAGGGACAGGGGGCTACTAATGAGCAGTTCTTC.

J is TRBJ1-5 and V is TRBV25-1; D is undetermined. V lost 1 base to trimming and J lost 7 bases, with 8 bases between them. The CDR3 is 13 residues long. CDR1 and CDR2 (germline): MGHDK, SYGVNS. The CDR3 nucleotides are TGTGCCAGCAGTGAATCGTTCCTCCAGCCCCAGCATTTT. Residues: CASSESFLQPQHF. The full variable domain, rest sourced from reference TRBV25-1 and TRBJ1-5, is EADIYQTPRYLVIGTGKKITLECSQTMGHDKMYWYQQDPGMELHLIHYSYGVNSTEKGDLSSESTVSRIRTEHFPLTLESARPSHTSQYLCASSESFLQPQHFGDGTRLSIL.

The V and J genes are TRBV27 and TRBJ1-3; D remains ambiguous. The length of the CDR3 is 16 residues. Germline loops: CDR1 MNHEY, CDR2 SMNVEV (reference sequence). Trimming pared 5 bases from V and 1 base from J, leaving 15 bases between. The CDR3, as DNA: TGTGCCAGCAGTCCCGAGGGTTCCTGGTCTGGAAACACCATATATTTT. Protein: CASSPEGSWSGNTIYF.

V usage is TRBV12-5 and J usage is TRBJ1-2; possibly TRBD1 for D (5 bases). CDR1 is LGHNT and CDR2 is FRNRAP in the germline V gene. V shed 0 bases and J shed 8 bases, with 16 bases lying between them. This CDR3 is 15 amino acids long. The CDR3 nucleotides read TGTGCTAGTGGTTTGGTAATTAGCAGGGTGGAAGGCTACACCTTC. Its translation is CASGLVISRVEGYTF.

The J gene is TRBJ2-7, the V gene TRBV5-8; D is possibly TRBD1 (6 bases). Germline assignment: CDR1 SGHTS and CDR2 YDEGEE. Trimming took off 3 bases at V and 6 bases at J, with 13 bases between the two ends. This CDR3 spans 13 amino acids. Here the CDR3 DNA reads TGTGCCAGCAGCTATACAGGGTATGCCGAGCAGTACTTC. Protein: CASSYTGYAEQYF.

This chain connects TRBV5-4 to TRBJ2-2; 8 bases fit TRBD2. Germline CDR1 reads SGHNT; CDR2 reads YYREEE (reference sequence). Unmatched junction bases numbered 4, after V lost 2 bases and J lost 1 base. This CDR3 comprises 16 residues. CDR3 sequence: CASSLTGGWNTGELFF. CDR3 DNA sequence: TGTGCCAGCAGCTTAACGGGGGGGTGGAACACCGGGGAGCTGTTTTTT.

This sequence joins TRBV18 and TRBJ2-5; D may be TRBD2 (6 bases). The V gene's germline CDR1 is KGHSH and CDR2 LQKENI. The CDR3 runs to 14 residues. V shed 3 bases and J shed 5 bases, with 13 bases lying between them. CDR3 sequence (DNA): TGTGCCAGCTCACCGTTGGGAGGCGGGGAGACCCAGTACTTC. Translation: CASSPLGGGETQYF.